A selection of T cell receptor beta chains follows, all from one sample in a study of CD8 T cells in ankylosing spondylitis. TCRdb ran MiXCR on the 5' RACE reads and lists one entry per CDR3 protein. The repertoire holds 110,000 to 150,000 distinct CDR3 sequences, with about 8% as singletons. Sequencing was done on a sample of synovial fluid, either unsorted or a sorted T cell fraction (not recorded which). The receptors were sampled from a male donor with ankylosing spondylitis. Both conserved end residues are part of each CDR3. D genes are given only for firm matches. Size is omitted from some rows. Given values are once, few, many or a class for expanded clones.

NA,TRBV5-1,many,TRBJ2-7,CASSLEGSSYEQYF,TGCGCCAGCAGCTTGGAGGGCTCCTCCTACGAGCAGTACTTC
NA,TRBV10-3,NA,TRBJ2-5,CAISGREETQYF,TGTGCCATCAGTGGCAGGGAAGAGACCCAGTACTTC
NA,TRBV20-1,many,TRBJ1-1,CSASETVNTEAFF,TGCAGTGCTAGCGAGACAGTGAACACTGAAGCTTTCTTT
NA,TRBV12-3/TRBV12-4,few,TRBJ2-7,CASSLTRGGEQYF,TGTGCCAGCAGTTTAACCCGGGGAGGCGAGCAGTACTTC
NA,TRBV5-1,many,TRBJ2-1,CASSLAPGMEREQFF,TGCGCCAGCAGCTTGGCGCCCGGTATGGAACGTGAGCAGTTCTTC
TRBD1,TRBV5-1,few,TRBJ1-4,CASSSLDRGEKLFF,TGCGCCAGCAGCTCCCTGGACAGGGGAGAAAAACTGTTTTTT
NA,TRBV12-3/TRBV12-4,many,TRBJ2-7,CASSGGGYEQYF,TGTGCCAGCAGCGGGGGAGGATACGAGCAGTACTTC
TRBD2,TRBV7-9,many,TRBJ2-1,CASSLSLAGSYNEQFF,TGTGCCAGCAGCTTAAGTCTAGCGGGATCCTACAATGAGCAGTTCTTC
NA,TRBV3-1,NA,TRBJ2-7,CASSQTGYEQYF,TGTGCCAGCAGCCAAACAGGCTACGAGCAGTACTTC
NA,TRBV7-9,many,TRBJ1-1,CASSLWEGGTEAFF,TGTGCCAGCAGCTTATGGGAAGGAGGCACTGAAGCTTTCTTT
NA,TRBV12-3/TRBV12-4,NA,TRBJ1-1,CASSLIQLHTSRSRVMNTEAFF,TGTGCCAGCAGTTTAATCCAGCTTCATACCAGCCGCTCCCGGGTGATGAACACTGAAGCTTTCTTT
TRBD2,TRBV7-2,many,TRBJ2-5,CASSLRGMAGGKETQYF,TGTGCCAGCAGCCTCCGAGGGATGGCGGGAGGGAAAGAGACCCAGTACTTC
NA,TRBV12-3/TRBV12-4,many,TRBJ2-7,CASSPPYGPYEQYF,TGTGCCAGCAGTCCCCCCTACGGGCCCTACGAGCAGTACTTC
NA,TRBV20-1,NA,TRBJ1-5,CSVSDRSANQPQHF,TGCAGTGTCTCCGACAGGTCTGCAAATCAGCCCCAGCATTTT
NA,TRBV20-1,NA,TRBJ1-1,CSAREQLNTEAFF,TGCAGTGCTAGAGAACAGCTTAACACTGAAGCTTTCTTT
NA,TRBV7-2,NA,TRBJ2-3,CASSPGLITDTQYF,TGTGCCAGCAGCCCGGGACTTATCACAGATACGCAGTATTTT
NA,TRBV7-6,many,TRBJ1-3,CASSPMDSGNTIYF,TGTGCCAGCAGCCCCATGGACTCTGGAAACACCATATATTTT
NA,TRBV28,many,TRBJ2-3,CASSKVSSVSTDTQYF,TGTGCCAGCAGTAAAGTTTCTAGCGTGAGCACAGATACGCAGTATTTT
NA,TRBV20-1,many,TRBJ2-1,CSADFHYNEQFF,TGCAGTGCTGACTTTCACTACAATGAGCAGTTCTTC
NA,TRBV15,many,TRBJ1-4,CATSTLRSGVNEKLFF,TGTGCCACCAGCACTCTCCGATCCGGGGTTAATGAAAAACTGTTTTTT
TRBD1,TRBV20-1,many,TRBJ2-7,CSAAGQGYEQYF,TGCAGTGCCGCGGGACAGGGGTACGAGCAGTACTTC
TRBD1,TRBV5-5,many,TRBJ1-5,CASSSGQGLGLSNQPQHF,TGTGCCAGCAGCTCCGGACAGGGCTTGGGGTTAAGCAATCAGCCCCAGCATTTT
NA,TRBV4-1,few,TRBJ1-1,CASSPLWTLDRGITEAFF,TGCGCCAGCAGCCCTCTCTGGACCCTTGACAGAGGAATCACTGAAGCTTTCTTT
TRBD1,TRBV28,few,TRBJ2-1,CASSETGQVNEQFF,TGTGCCAGCAGTGAGACGGGACAGGTGAATGAGCAGTTCTTC
NA,TRBV7-8,NA,TRBJ2-1,CASSMGGSEEKQFF,TGTGCCAGCAGTATGGGTGGTAGCGAGGAAAAGCAGTTCTTC
NA,TRBV11-2,many,TRBJ2-5,CASSLVAPPQETQYF,TGTGCCAGCAGCTTAGTCGCTCCACCTCAAGAGACCCAGTACTTC
NA,TRBV30,few,TRBJ2-4,CAWSAGTENIQYF,TGTGCCTGGAGTGCGGGGACTGAAAACATTCAGTACTTC
NA,TRBV4-2,many,TRBJ1-1,CASSPTRSTGLNTEAFF,TGTGCCAGCAGCCCGACTCGGTCCACAGGCCTGAACACTGAAGCTTTCTTT
NA,TRBV20-1,NA,TRBJ1-2,CSADGGYGYTF,TGCAGTGCGGACGGGGGCTATGGCTACACCTTC
NA,TRBV4-3,NA,TRBJ1-6,CASSQAPGSPYNSPLHF,TGCGCCAGCAGCCAAGCTCCGGGGAGCCCCTATAATTCACCCCTCCACTTT
NA,TRBV28,many,TRBJ2-3,CATLSDGTQYF,TGTGCCACCCTATCGGACGGTACGCAGTATTTT
NA,TRBV6-2/TRBV6-3,many,TRBJ2-5,CASSYSRGSGLQETQYF,TGTGCCAGCAGTTACTCCCGTGGTAGCGGACTACAAGAGACCCAGTACTTC
NA,TRBV18,NA,TRBJ2-3,CASSPATETDTQYF,TGTGCCAGCTCACCAGCGACGGAGACAGATACGCAGTATTTT
NA,TRBV28,NA,TRBJ2-7,CASSFGLSSYEQYF,TGTGCCAGCAGTTTTGGGCTTAGCTCCTACGAGCAGTACTTC
NA,TRBV7-9,many,TRBJ1-4,CASSLLGRGDEKLFF,TGTGCCAGCAGCTTGTTGGGGCGGGGGGACGAAAAACTGTTTTTT
NA,TRBV18,NA,TRBJ1-5,CASSPTGQGQPQHF,TGTGCCAGCTCACCAACCGGGCAAGGGCAGCCCCAGCATTTT
NA,TRBV6-5,many,TRBJ2-1,CASSYFDDLPEQFF,TGTGCCAGCAGTTACTTCGACGACTTACCTGAGCAGTTCTTC
TRBD1,TRBV11-2,few,TRBJ1-5,CASSTTGSNQPQHF,TGTGCCAGCAGTACGACAGGGAGCAATCAGCCCCAGCATTTT
TRBD1,TRBV6-5,many,TRBJ1-4,CASSGGTEKLFF,TGTGCCAGCAGTGGCGGGACAGAGAAACTGTTTTTT
NA,TRBV24-1,few,TRBJ2-1,CATSDFDRGGQFF,TGTGCCACCAGTGATTTTGACAGAGGTGGGCAGTTCTTC
TRBD1,TRBV7-7,NA,TRBJ2-7,CASNPIGQAYEQYF,TGTGCTAGCAACCCTATAGGACAGGCCTACGAGCAGTACTTC
NA,TRBV5-4,NA,TRBJ2-7,CASSHTAEGITYEQYF,TGTGCCAGCAGCCATACCGCCGAAGGGATCACCTACGAGCAGTACTTC
TRBD2,TRBV12-3/TRBV12-4,many,TRBJ2-4,CASSLTGLALYIQYF,TGTGCCAGCAGTTTGACGGGACTAGCCTTATACATTCAGTACTTC
NA,TRBV28,many,TRBJ1-2,CASNSKRAYYGYTF,TGTGCCAGCAACTCTAAGAGGGCTTACTATGGCTACACCTTC
TRBD2,TRBV27,once,TRBJ2-1,CASSPRTSGGAYNEQFF,TGTGCCAGCAGTCCTAGGACTAGCGGGGGGGCTTACAATGAGCAGTTCTTC
NA,TRBV30,NA,TRBJ2-4,CAWSRLTGKAKNIQYF,TGTGCCTGGAGCCGATTAACAGGGAAGGCCAAAAACATTCAGTACTTC
TRBD1,TRBV18,NA,TRBJ1-3,CASSPPTGGNSGNTIYF,TGTGCCAGCTCACCACCGACAGGGGGTAACTCTGGAAACACCATATATTTT
NA,TRBV6-6,few,TRBJ2-5,CASSAAETQYF,TGTGCCAGCAGTGCCGCTGAGACCCAGTACTTC